Following are 2 T cell receptor beta chains from one sample sequenced in a study of patients and donors after allogeneic stem cell transplantation. TCRdb passed the RT-PCR reads through MiXCR, listing each CDR3 protein once. The sample shows approximately 140,000 distinct CDR3 sequences, 30% to 45% of them seen only once. The sequencing sample was made of blood, either unsorted or a sorted T cell fraction (not recorded which). These receptors came from a human donor who was either an allogeneic HSCT recipient or a stem cell or donor lymphocyte infusion donor (not recorded which). It is not recorded whose cells these are; they may come from a transplant donor.

This sequence joins TRBV3-1 and TRBJ1-2; no clear D gene. Germline V gene data show CDR1 as LGHDT and CDR2 as YNNKEL (reference sequence). The ends were cut back, 0 bases at V and 3 bases at J, with 17 bases in the middle. The CDR3 is made up of 17 amino acids. In DNA form, the CDR3 reads TGTGCCAGCAGCCAAGATAGTTTCACGGGCCTACACTATGGCTACACCTTC. Translating it yields CASSQDSFTGLHYGYTF. The complete variable domain, with remaining parts taken from reference TRBV3-1 and TRBJ1-2, reads DTAVSQTPKYLVTQMGNDKSIKCEQNLGHDTMYWYKQDSKKFLKIMFSYNNKELIINETVPNRFSPKSPDKAHLNLHINSLELGDSAVYFCASSQDSFTGLHYGYTFGSGTRLTVV.

V is TRBV12-5 and J is TRBJ2-7; D uncertain. Looked up from germline, CDR1 is LGHNT and CDR2 is FRNRAP. V lost 7 bases, J lost 5 bases, and 6 bases lay in between. The CDR3 covers 10 residues. The CDR3 coding sequence is TGTGCTAGTGAAGAGGACGAGCAGTACGTC. Translated, it gives CASEEDEQYV.